The 26 T cell receptor beta chains below were found in one sample sequenced in a study of long-term antiretroviral therapy in people with HIV. A v3.0 immunoSEQ assay was performed at survey level. Data came from immunoSEQ multiplex PCR; TCRdb stores just in-frame clones and leaves some out. The sample includes approximately 15,000 clones, under 85% of them seen just once. The starting material was unsorted PBMCs, obtained around 2.1 years before starting antiretroviral therapy. These receptor sequences come from a man in his thirties or forties with HIV.

The chain couples TRBV27 to TRBJ1-1; a possible D gene is TRBD1 (5 bases). The CDR3 loop spans 13 amino acids. Deletions cut 3 bases from V and 4 bases from J, with 9 bases between. Germline CDR1 reads MNHEY; CDR2 reads SMNVEV (reference sequence). This CDR3 reads CASSFAGGTEAFF. The CDR3 DNA reads TGTGCCAGCAGTTTCGCGGGGGGCACTGAAGCTTTCTTT.

V is TRBV11-2 and J is TRBJ2-7, with D perhaps given as TRBD1 or TRBD2 (5 bases each). CDR3 size: 17 residues. Germline assignment: CDR1 SGHAT and CDR2 FQNNGV. V was trimmed by 1 base and J by 1 base, leaving 17 bases between them. The CDR3 region has the DNA TGTGCCAGCAGCTTAGTTTTGTCGGGACCTTCTTCCTACGAGCAGTACTTC. Its protein is CASSLVLSGPSSYEQYF. Supplemented by reference TRBV11-2 and TRBJ2-7, the full variable domain reads EAGVAQSPRYKIIEKRQSVAFWCNPISGHATLYWYQQILGQGPKLLIQFQNNGVVDDSQLPKDRFSAERLKGVDSTLKIQPAKLEDSAVYLCASSLVLSGPSSYEQYFGPGTRLTVT.

The chain recombines TRBV11-2 with TRBJ1-5; D gene unclear. Germline-derived CDR1 and CDR2 are SGHAT and FQNNGV. This CDR3 is 14 amino acids long. V lost 1 base and J lost 3, with 7 bases in between. CDR3 DNA: TGTGCCAGCAGCTTAGTTGGCGCCAATCAGCCCCAGCATTTT. It yields the protein CASSLVGANQPQHF.

This clone was observed once. The chain uses TRBV30 and TRBJ1-4, with D possibly matching TRBD1 (5 bases). Trimming took off 5 bases at V and 7 bases at J, with 23 bases between the two ends. Germline assignment: CDR1 GTSNPN and CDR2 SVGIG (reference sequence). The CDR3 is 16 residues long. CDR3 residues: CAWDGPQPNGGEKLFF. The CDR3 DNA is TGTGCCTGGGACGGGCCGCAGCCCAATGGGGGTGAAAAACTGTTTTTT.

The V gene is TRBV11-1, the J gene TRBJ2-1; D is perhaps TRBD2 (6 bases). The germline V gene encodes CDR1 SGHAT and CDR2 FQDESV (reference sequence). The CDR3 extends over 13 amino acids. V gave up 6 bases and J gave up 4 bases, with 10 bases separating them. The CDR3 DNA reads TGTGCCAGCAGTCCGGGACTTTACAATGAGCAGTTCTTC. Residues: CASSPGLYNEQFF.

The genes are TRBV5-5 and TRBJ2-7; 10 nucleotides line up with TRBD1. From germline, CDR1 is SGHKS and CDR2 YYEKEE (reference sequence). CDR3 length: 15 residues. V lost 0 bases to trimming and J lost 3 bases; unmatched junction nucleotides: 3. The CDR3 nucleotides read TGTGCCAGCAGCTTGGTCGGGACAGGGGACTACGAGCAGTACTTC. Its protein is CASSLVGTGDYEQYF.

The chain is built from TRBV2 and TRBJ2-7, with a possible D match to TRBD1 (5 bases). The V and J ends lost 5 bases and 1 base respectively, with 12 bases between them. The germline CDR1 and CDR2 sequences are SNHLY and FYNNEI. This CDR3 is 14 amino acids long. The CDR3 loop reads CASSLDRESYEQYF. The CDR3 bases are TGTGCCAGCAGTCTCGACAGAGAGTCCTACGAGCAGTACTTC. The entire variable domain, with the rest obtained from reference TRBV2 and TRBJ2-7, is as follows: EPEVTQTPSHQVTQMGQEVILRCVPISNHLYFYWYRQILGQKVEFLVSFYNNEISEKSEIFDDQFSVERPDGSNFTLKIRSTKLEDSAMYFCASSLDRESYEQYFGPGTRLTVT.

The rearrangement joins TRBV19 to TRBJ1-2; D uncertain. The CDR3 runs to 11 residues. The V gene's germline CDR1 is LNHDA and CDR2 SQIVND (reference sequence). CDR3 residues: CADDLVYGYTF. The CDR3 DNA sequence: TGTGCTGATGACCTAGTCTATGGCTACACCTTC.

The genes are TRBV19 and TRBJ1-2; TRBD1 aligns across 7 bases. Germline V gene lookup returns CDR1 LNHDA and CDR2 SQIVND (reference sequence). The CDR3 is made up of 14 amino acids. V lost 6 bases and J lost 4; bases outside the gene matches: 8. Here the CDR3 reads CASRGDDRVYGYTF. CDR3 in DNA: TGTGCCAGTAGAGGAGACGACAGGGTCTATGGCTACACCTTC.

The chain uses TRBV9 and TRBJ1-1, with D perhaps matching TRBD1 (5 bases). CDR1 is SGDLS and CDR2 is YYNGEE in the germline V gene. The length of the CDR3 is 14 residues. Trimming took off 4 bases at V and 10 bases at J, with 20 bases between the two ends. This chain's CDR3 is CASSPGGTTSGAFF. Written as DNA, the CDR3 is TGTGCCAGCAGCCCCGGGGGGACCACATCGGGAGCTTTCTTT.

Only one count was recorded for this clone. The chain links TRBV7-6 to TRBJ2-7, with 10 nucleotides matching TRBD2. V lost 5 bases, J lost 2 bases, and 9 bases stayed unmatched. The CDR3 is 16 amino acids. The V gene's germline CDR1 is SGHVS and CDR2 FNYEAQ. The CDR3 spells CASSTSLAGTPYEQYF. CDR3 nucleotide sequence: TGTGCCAGCAGCACCTCACTAGCGGGGACACCCTACGAGCAGTACTTC.

The chain combines TRBV5-1 with TRBJ2-1, with 13 bases that match TRBD2. V lost 4 bases to trimming and J lost 5 bases; unmatched junction nucleotides: 6. The CDR3 spans 16 residues. Germline V gene sequence: CDR1 SGHRS, CDR2 YFSETQ. The CDR3, as DNA: TGCGCCAGCAGCCCGGGACTAGCGGGGAGAGACAATGAGCAGTTCTTC. It yields the protein CASSPGLAGRDNEQFF. Drawing the rest from reference TRBV5-1 and TRBJ2-1, the complete variable domain is KAGVTQTPRYLIKTRGQQVTLSCSPISGHRSVSWYQQTPGQGLQFLFEYFSETQRNKGNFPGRFSGRQFSNSRSEMNVSTLELGDSALYLCASSPGLAGRDNEQFFGPGTRLTVL.

The CDR3 here is CASSEREGAYYNEQFF. CDR3 in DNA: TGTGCCAGCAGTGAAAGAGAGGGGGCTTACTACAATGAGCAGTTCTTC. J is TRBJ2-1 and V is TRBV6-1, with TRBD1 matching 7 bases. CDR1 MNHNS and CDR2 SASEGT come from the germline V gene. CDR3 length equals 16 residues. V lost 2 bases, J lost 3 bases, and 7 bases stayed unmatched.

This sequence joins TRBV14 and TRBJ2-7; TRBD2 is a possible D gene (5 bases). The CDR3 loop spans 17 amino acids. Germline CDR1 SGHDN, CDR2 FVKESK. The V gene lost 4 bases and the J gene lost 3 bases, with 22 bases spanning the gap. CDR3 coding DNA: TGTGCCAGCAGCCTCCCGGCGGGCCGTGGCGTATTCTACGAGCAGTACTTC. Translating gives CASSLPAGRGVFYEQYF. Full variable domain (missing parts from reference TRBV14 and TRBJ2-7): EAGVTQFPSHSVIEKGQTVTLRCDPISGHDNLYWYRRVMGKEIKFLLHFVKESKQDESGMPNNRFLAERTGGTYSTLKVQPAELEDSGVYFCASSLPAGRGVFYEQYFGPGTRLTVT.

By sample fraction, this clone is medium-sized. Within the sample, other DNA sequences also encode this same CDR3. The chain is built from TRBV7-3 and TRBJ2-7, with D hard to call. The CDR3 runs 13 residues. Germline CDR1 is SGHTA and CDR2 is FQGTGA. Trimming stripped 5 bases from V and 1 base from J, with 9 bases between. The CDR3 DNA reads TGTGCCAGCAGCCTCGGGTTTTCCTACGAGCAGTACTTC. Protein product: CASSLGFSYEQYF.

CDR3 nucleotide sequence: TGCAGCGTTGCTTCCGGCCAAGAGACCCAGTACTTC. The encoded protein is CSVASGQETQYF. The rearrangement links TRBV29-1 to TRBJ2-5; D remains ambiguous. Germline CDR1 SQVTM, CDR2 ANQGSEA. V was clipped by 4 bases and J by 1 base, with 7 bases between them. The CDR3 extends over 12 amino acids. Full variable domain (outside the CDR3, taken from reference TRBV29-1 and TRBJ2-5): SAVISQKPSRDICQRGTSLTIQCQVDSQVTMMFWYRQQPGQSLTLIATANQGSEATYESGFVIDKFPISRPNLTFSTLTVSNMSPEDSSIYLCSVASGQETQYFGPGTRLLVL.

This chain joins TRBV6-5 and TRBJ2-2; D uncertain. Germline values: CDR1 MNHEY, CDR2 SVGAGI. This CDR3 has 16 amino acids. Trimming took 4 bases from V and 2 from J, leaving 14 bases between them. The DNA for the CDR3 is TGTGCCAGCAGTTCAAGTGGGCGCGTAAACACCGGGGAGCTGTTTTTT. Its protein is CASSSSGRVNTGELFF.

The V gene is TRBV30, the J gene TRBJ2-7; D is perhaps TRBD2 (6 bases). The V gene's germline CDR1 is GTSNPN and CDR2 SVGIG (reference sequence). The CDR3 totals 14 residues. V shed 0 bases and J shed 0 bases, with 9 bases lying between them. CDR3 in amino acids: CAWSVGGTSYEQYF. CDR3 sequence (DNA): TGTGCCTGGAGTGTCGGAGGGACCTCCTACGAGCAGTACTTC.

The chain combines TRBV21-1 with TRBJ2-5; TRBD2, the table's D call, lacks a check against the DNA. TRBV21-1 is a listed pseudogene. The CDR3 consists of 16 residues. The CDR3 spells CASSTFGLAEWETQYF. CDR3 in DNA: TGTGCCAGCAGCACCTTCGGACTAGCGGAGTGGGAGACCCAGTACTTC.

The rearrangement uses TRBV11-2 and TRBJ2-1; D not resolved. From germline, CDR1 is SGHAT and CDR2 FQNNGV. CDR3 length: 13 amino acids. V was shortened by 10 bases and J by 0 bases, with 10 bases between the two germline ends. As DNA, the CDR3 is TGTGCCAACTACTTTAGCTCCTACAATGAGCAGTTCTTC. This translates into CANYFSSYNEQFF.

Only one count was recorded for this clone. A read error may produce the germline difference seen at one junction end. CDR3 coding DNA: TGTGCCAGCAGTGTATCGAACACCGGGGAGCTGTTTTTT. It translates to CASSVSNTGELFF. V and J are TRBV27 and TRBJ2-2; D unresolved. This CDR3 region has 13 residues. CDR1 and CDR2 from the germline V gene are MNHEY and SMNVEV (reference sequence).

The chain is built from TRBV5-1 and TRBJ2-7, with 8 bases fitting TRBD2. The CDR3 covers 14 residues. The J segment lost 0 bases and the V segment lost 4 bases, leaving 3 bases of the junction unmatched. CDR1 is SGHRS and CDR2 is YFSETQ in the germline V gene. CDR3 residues: CASSPAGGSYEQYF. The CDR3 DNA follows: TGCGCCAGCAGCCCGGCGGGGGGCTCCTACGAGCAGTACTTC.

This clone was observed a handful of times. The chain's CDR3 is CSVDKGINYGYTF. DNA for the CDR3: TGCAGCGTTGATAAAGGGATCAACTATGGCTACACCTTC. This chain joins TRBV29-1 and TRBJ1-2; D gene uncertain. V dropped 3 bases and J dropped 2 bases, with 10 bases sitting between them. The CDR3 runs to 13 residues. Germline V lookup: CDR1 SQVTM, CDR2 ANQGSEA.

The V and J genes are TRBV7-6 and TRBJ1-2; D might be TRBD1 (6 bases). With 5 bases removed from V and 6 bases from J, the gap between germline ends came to 13 bases. Looked up from germline, CDR1 is SGHVS and CDR2 is FNYEAQ. This CDR3 has 13 amino acids. The CDR3 is CASSPTGINGYTF. Here the CDR3 DNA reads TGTGCCAGCAGCCCCACAGGGATCAATGGCTACACCTTC.

The chain recombines TRBV29-1 with TRBJ2-7; D perhaps matches TRBD1 (6 bases). The CDR3 runs 15 residues. Looked up from germline, CDR1 is SQVTM and CDR2 is ANQGSEA. V was trimmed by 0 bases and J by 3 bases, leaving 15 bases between them. The CDR3, as DNA: TGCAGCGTTGAAGACTCGGACAGATCGAACTACGAGCAGTACTTC. This translates into CSVEDSDRSNYEQYF.

This clone was detected only once. The chain employs TRBV11-2 and TRBJ2-2; weak D call: TRBD2 (7 bases). Trimming removed 1 base at V and 6 bases at J, with 12 bases between. The germline V gene has CDR1 SGHAT and CDR2 FQNNGV. CDR3 length equals 15 residues. The CDR3 DNA is TGTGCCAGCAGCTTAGTGGAGGGGGGGGCCGGGGAGCTGTTTTTT. This sequence encodes CASSLVEGGAGELFF.